A selection of T cell receptor beta chains follows, all from one sample in a study of Graves' ophthalmopathy and Graves' hyperthyroidism. TCRdb re-called the multiplex PCR reads with MiXCR, one entry per CDR3 protein. This table has approximately 700,000 distinct CDR3 sequences, roughly two fifths appearing once. The specimen was peripheral blood. Receptor source: an adult man with Graves' ophthalmopathy. CDR3s include the opening cysteine and the closing phenylalanine or tryptophan. The order of the fields is V gene, CDR3 protein.

TRBV2 | CAWDREGKGYTF
TRBV19 | CASSTGTGISGNTIYF
TRBV27 | CATGQGATEAFF
TRBV20-1 | CSASGTGGGNQPQHF
TRBV12-3/TRBV12-4 | CASSQGGLENNSPLHF
TRBV5-8 | CASSMDRRGNYGYTF
TRBV16 | CASSRIGPDGYTF
TRBV4-2 | CASSQALYGYTF
TRBV20-1 | CSASPGLAGNYEQYF
TRBV9 | CASRLAGLATSYEQYF
TRBV29-1 | CSVARSGDRRFF
TRBV6-5 | CASSELTGFPEAFF
TRBV2 | CASSAGTSGIETQYF
TRBV7-9 | CASSQAGQGANYGYTF
TRBV2 | CARGRDRIYEQYF
TRBV10-3 | CAISGYGDYEQYF
TRBV11-2 | CASSLSGADTQYF
TRBV12-3/TRBV12-4 | CASSFSGGELFF
TRBV4-1 | CASSQERNTEAFF
TRBV27 | CASSLTGSEAFF
TRBV19 | CASSGPTNTGELFF
TRBV10-3 | CASSYSTEFYEQYF
TRBV12-3/TRBV12-4 | CASSLSQGGSNQPQHF
TRBV7-2 | CASSLGGTGSFYGYTF
TRBV7-7 | CASSRYWGSGGQETQYF
TRBV29-1 | CSVERSSANRYGYTF
TRBV20-1 | CSASSGLAGVNTGELFF
TRBV9 | CASSGNQAGPSYEQYF
TRBV4-2 | CASSQIATGSISYEQYF